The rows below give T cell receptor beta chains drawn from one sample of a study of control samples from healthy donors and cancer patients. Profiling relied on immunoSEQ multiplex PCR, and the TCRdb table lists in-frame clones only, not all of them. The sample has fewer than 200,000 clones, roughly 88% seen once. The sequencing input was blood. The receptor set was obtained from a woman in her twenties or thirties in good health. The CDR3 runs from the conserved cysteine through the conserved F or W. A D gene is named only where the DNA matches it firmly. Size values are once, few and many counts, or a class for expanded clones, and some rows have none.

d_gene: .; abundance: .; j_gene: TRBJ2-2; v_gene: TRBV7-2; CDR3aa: CASSSRGLNTGELFF; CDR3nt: TGTGCCAGCAGCTCTCGAGGCTTGAACACCGGGGAGCTGTTTTTT
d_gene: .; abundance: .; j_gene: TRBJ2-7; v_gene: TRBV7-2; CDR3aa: CASSSQIKYEQYF; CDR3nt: TGTGCCAGCAGCTCCCAGATTAAGTACGAGCAGTACTTC
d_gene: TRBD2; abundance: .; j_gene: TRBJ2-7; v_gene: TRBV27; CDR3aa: CASSPRSLSGVTKQYF; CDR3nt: TGTGCCAGCAGTCCCCGCTCCCTTAGCGGGGTTACGAAGCAGTACTTC
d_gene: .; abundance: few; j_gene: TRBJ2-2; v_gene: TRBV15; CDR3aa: CATSRGVATVNFTGELFF; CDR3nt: TGTGCCACCAGCAGAGGGGTAGCGACAGTCAACTTCACCGGGGAGCTGTTTTTT
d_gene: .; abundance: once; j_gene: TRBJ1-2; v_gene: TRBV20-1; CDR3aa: CSATGYTF; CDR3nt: TGCAGTGCTACTGGCTACACCTTC
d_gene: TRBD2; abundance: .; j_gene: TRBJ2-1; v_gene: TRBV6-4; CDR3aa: CASSVSGGAAGEQFF; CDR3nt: TGTGCCAGCAGTGTTAGCGGGGGGGCCGCCGGTGAGCAGTTCTTC
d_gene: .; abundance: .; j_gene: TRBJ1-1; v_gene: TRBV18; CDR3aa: CASSLALEAFF; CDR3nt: TGTGCCAGCTCACTCGCTCTGGAAGCTTTCTTT
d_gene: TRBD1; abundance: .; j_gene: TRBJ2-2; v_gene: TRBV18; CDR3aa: CASSPLGQGSPGELFF; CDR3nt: TGTGCCAGCTCACCACTCGGACAGGGATCGCCCGGGGAGCTGTTTTTT
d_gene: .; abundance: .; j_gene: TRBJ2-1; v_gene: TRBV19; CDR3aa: CASSTLENEQFF; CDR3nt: TGTGCCAGTAGTACCCTAGAAAATGAGCAGTTCTTC
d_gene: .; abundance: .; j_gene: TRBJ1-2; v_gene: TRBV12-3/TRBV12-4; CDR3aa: CASSILSRGYTF; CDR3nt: TGTGCCAGCAGTATCCTCTCTCGAGGCTACACCTTC
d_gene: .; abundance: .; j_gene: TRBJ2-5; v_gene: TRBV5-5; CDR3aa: CASSVEGETQYF; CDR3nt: TGTGCCAGCAGCGTTGAGGGGGAGACCCAGTACTTC
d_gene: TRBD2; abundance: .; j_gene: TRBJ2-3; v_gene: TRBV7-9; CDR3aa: CASSLGLGQLAVDTQYF; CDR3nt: TGTGCCAGCAGCTTAGGATTGGGGCAACTAGCGGTAGATACGCAGTATTTT
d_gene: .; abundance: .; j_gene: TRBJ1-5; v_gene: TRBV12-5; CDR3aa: CASGREGTQSRNQPQHF; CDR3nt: TGTGCTAGTGGCCGTGAGGGGACACAATCTAGGAATCAGCCCCAGCATTTT
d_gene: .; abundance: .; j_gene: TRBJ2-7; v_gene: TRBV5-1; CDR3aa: CASSMTGTAYEQYF; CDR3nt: TGCGCCAGCAGCATGACAGGGACTGCCTACGAGCAGTACTTC
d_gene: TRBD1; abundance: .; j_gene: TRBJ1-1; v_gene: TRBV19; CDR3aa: CASIEGRGRLNTEAFF; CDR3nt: TGTGCCAGTATTGAGGGCAGGGGGAGATTGAACACTGAAGCTTTCTTT
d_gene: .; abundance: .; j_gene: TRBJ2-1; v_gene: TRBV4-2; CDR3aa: CASKGSTSYNEQFF; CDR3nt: TGTGCCAGCAAGGGCTCAACGTCCTACAATGAGCAGTTCTTC
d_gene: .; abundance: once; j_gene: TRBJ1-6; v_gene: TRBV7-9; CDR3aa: CASSLDLGSPLHF; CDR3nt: TGTGCCAGCAGCTTAGACCTGGGTTCACCCCTCCACTTT
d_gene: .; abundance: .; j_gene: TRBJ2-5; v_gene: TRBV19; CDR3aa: CASSIAGFQETQYF; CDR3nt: TGTGCCAGTAGTATAGCGGGGTTTCAGGAGACCCAGTACTTC
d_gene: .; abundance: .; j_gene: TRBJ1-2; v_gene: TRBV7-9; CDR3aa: CASSLIGVSYGYTF; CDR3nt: TGTGCCAGCAGCTTAATCGGGGTGAGCTATGGCTACACCTTC
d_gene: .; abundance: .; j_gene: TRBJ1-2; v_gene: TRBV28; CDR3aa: CASSLGASGYGYTF; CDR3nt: TGTGCCAGCAGTTTGGGGGCATCAGGCTATGGCTACACCTTC
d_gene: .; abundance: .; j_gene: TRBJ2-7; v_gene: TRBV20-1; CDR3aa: CSAREGYEQYF; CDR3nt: TGCAGTGCTAGAGAGGGCTACGAGCAGTACTTC
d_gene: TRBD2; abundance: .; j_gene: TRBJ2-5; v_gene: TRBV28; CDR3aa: CASSSRTSGRSVETQYF; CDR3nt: TGTGCCAGCAGTTCAAGGACTAGCGGGAGGTCGGTAGAGACCCAGTACTTC
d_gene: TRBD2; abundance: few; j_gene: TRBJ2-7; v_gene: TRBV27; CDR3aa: CASSPLASGRSHEQYF; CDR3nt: TGTGCCAGCAGCCCTCTCGCAAGCGGGAGGTCCCACGAGCAGTACTTC
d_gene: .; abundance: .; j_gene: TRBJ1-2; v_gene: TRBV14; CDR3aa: CASSQDIYGYTF; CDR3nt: TGTGCCAGCAGCCAGGACATCTATGGCTACACCTTC
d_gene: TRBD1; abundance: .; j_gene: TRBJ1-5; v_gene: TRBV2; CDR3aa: CASSERQGSLQPQHF; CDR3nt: TGTGCCAGCAGTGAGAGACAGGGGTCCCTTCAGCCCCAGCATTTT
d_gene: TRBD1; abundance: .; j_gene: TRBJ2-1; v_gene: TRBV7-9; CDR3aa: CASSSSGQGTYNEQFF; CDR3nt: TGTGCCAGCAGCTCCTCGGGACAGGGGACCTACAATGAGCAGTTCTTC
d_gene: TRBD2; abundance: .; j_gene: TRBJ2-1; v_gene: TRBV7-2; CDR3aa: CASSLSGGYNEQFF; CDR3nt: TGTGCCAGCAGCTTGTCGGGAGGGTACAATGAGCAGTTCTTC
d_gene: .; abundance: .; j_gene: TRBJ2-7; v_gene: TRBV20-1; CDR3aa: CSTQGGYEQYF; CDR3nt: TGCAGCACTCAGGGGGGCTACGAGCAGTACTTC
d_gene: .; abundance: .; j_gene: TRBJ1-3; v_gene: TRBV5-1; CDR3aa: CASSLVPGISGNTIYF; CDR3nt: TGCGCCAGCAGCTTGGTGCCAGGGATCTCTGGAAACACCATATATTTT
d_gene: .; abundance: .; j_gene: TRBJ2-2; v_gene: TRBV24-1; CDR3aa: CATSEAGNTGELFF; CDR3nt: TGTGCCACCAGTGAAGCGGGGAACACCGGGGAGCTGTTTTTT
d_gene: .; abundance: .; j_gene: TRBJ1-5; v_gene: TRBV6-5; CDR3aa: CASRDGSGGNQPQHF; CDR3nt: TGTGCCAGCCGGGACGGGTCGGGTGGCAATCAGCCCCAGCATTTT
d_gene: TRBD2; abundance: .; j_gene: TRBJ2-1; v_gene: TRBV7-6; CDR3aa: CASSRRATSYDYNEQFF; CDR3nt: TGTGCCAGCAGCCGACGGGCGACTAGCTATGACTACAATGAGCAGTTCTTC
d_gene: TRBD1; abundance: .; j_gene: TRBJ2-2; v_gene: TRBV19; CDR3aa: CASRPQGATGELFF; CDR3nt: TGTGCCAGTAGACCTCAGGGGGCCACCGGGGAGCTGTTTTTT
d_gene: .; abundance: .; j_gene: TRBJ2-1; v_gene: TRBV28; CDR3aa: CASTLLGINNEQFF; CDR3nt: TGTGCCAGCACCTTACTTGGGATAAATAATGAGCAGTTCTTC
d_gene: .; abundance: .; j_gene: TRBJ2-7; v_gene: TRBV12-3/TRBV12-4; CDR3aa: CASSLVRLYEQYF; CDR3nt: TGTGCCAGCAGTTTGGTGCGGCTCTACGAGCAGTACTTC
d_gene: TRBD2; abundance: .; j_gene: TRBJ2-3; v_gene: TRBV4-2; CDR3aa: CASSQEGVAGTPRTDTQYF; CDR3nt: TGTGCCAGCAGCCAAGAGGGGGTAGCGGGGACGCCACGGACAGATACGCAGTATTTT
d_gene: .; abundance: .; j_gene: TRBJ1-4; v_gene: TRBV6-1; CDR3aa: CASSELFTAYNEKLFF; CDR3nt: TGTGCCAGCAGTGAACTTTTCACAGCTTATAATGAAAAACTGTTTTTT
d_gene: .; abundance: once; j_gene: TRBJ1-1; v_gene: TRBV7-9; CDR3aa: CASSQMAGGTEAFF; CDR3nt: TGTGCCAGCAGCCAAATGGCCGGTGGCACTGAAGCTTTCTTT
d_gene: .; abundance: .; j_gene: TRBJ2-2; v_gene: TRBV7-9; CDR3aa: CASSEERPGPLGGELFF; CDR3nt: TGTGCCAGCAGCGAGGAGAGGCCGGGACCCCTCGGGGGGGAGCTGTTTTTT
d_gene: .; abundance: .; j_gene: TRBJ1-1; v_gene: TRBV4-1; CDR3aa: CASSQEVAGNTEAFF; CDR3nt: TGCGCCAGCAGCCAAGAGGTTGCGGGGAACACTGAAGCTTTCTTT
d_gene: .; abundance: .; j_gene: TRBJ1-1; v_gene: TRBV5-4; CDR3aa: CASSLNAARSTEAFF; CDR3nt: TGTGCCAGCAGCTTGAATGCGGCGCGGAGCACTGAAGCTTTCTTT
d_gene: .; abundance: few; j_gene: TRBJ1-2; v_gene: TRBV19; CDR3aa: CASTERDFYGYTF; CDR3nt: TGTGCCAGTACCGAGCGGGACTTCTATGGCTACACCTTC
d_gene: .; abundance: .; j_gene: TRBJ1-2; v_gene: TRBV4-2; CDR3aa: CASSQDSEGYTF; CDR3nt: TGTGCCAGCAGCCAAGATTCAGAAGGCTACACCTTC
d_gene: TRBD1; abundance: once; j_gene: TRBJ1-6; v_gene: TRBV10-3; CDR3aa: CAISAGTGTNSPLHF; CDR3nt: TGTGCCATCAGTGCTGGGACAGGGACCAACTCACCCCTCCACTTT
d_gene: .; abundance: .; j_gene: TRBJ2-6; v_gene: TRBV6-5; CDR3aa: CASNVRDGANVLTF; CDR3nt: TGTGCCAGCAATGTCCGAGATGGGGCCAACGTCCTGACTTTC